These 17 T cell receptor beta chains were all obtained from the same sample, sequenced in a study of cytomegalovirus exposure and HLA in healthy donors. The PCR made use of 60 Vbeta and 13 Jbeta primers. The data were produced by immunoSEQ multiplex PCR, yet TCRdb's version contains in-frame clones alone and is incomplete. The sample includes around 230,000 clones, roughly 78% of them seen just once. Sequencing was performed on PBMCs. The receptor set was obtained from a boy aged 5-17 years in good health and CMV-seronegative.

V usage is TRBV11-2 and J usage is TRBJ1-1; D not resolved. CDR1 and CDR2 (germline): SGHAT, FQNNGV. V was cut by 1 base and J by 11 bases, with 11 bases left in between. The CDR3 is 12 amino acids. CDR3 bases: TGTGCCAGCAGCTTAGTAAGGCGGGAGGCTTTCTTT. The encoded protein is CASSLVRREAFF.

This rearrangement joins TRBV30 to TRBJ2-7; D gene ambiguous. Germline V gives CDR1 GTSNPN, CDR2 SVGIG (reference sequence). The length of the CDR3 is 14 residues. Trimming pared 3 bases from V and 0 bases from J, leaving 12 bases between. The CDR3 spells CAWSPAPSSYEQYF. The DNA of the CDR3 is TGTGCCTGGAGCCCCGCGCCGAGCTCCTACGAGCAGTACTTC. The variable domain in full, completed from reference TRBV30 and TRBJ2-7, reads SQTIHQWPATLVQPVGSPLSLECTVEGTSNPNLYWYRQAAGRGLQLLFYSVGIGQISSEVPQNLSASRPQDRQFILSSKKLLLSDSGFYLCAWSPAPSSYEQYFGPGTRLTVT.

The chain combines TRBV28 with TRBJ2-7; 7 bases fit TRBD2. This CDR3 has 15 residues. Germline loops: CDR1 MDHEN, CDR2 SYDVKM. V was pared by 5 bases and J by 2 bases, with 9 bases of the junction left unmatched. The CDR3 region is CASSASSGRPYEQYF. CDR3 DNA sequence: TGTGCCAGCAGTGCGTCTAGCGGCCGCCCCTACGAGCAGTACTTC.

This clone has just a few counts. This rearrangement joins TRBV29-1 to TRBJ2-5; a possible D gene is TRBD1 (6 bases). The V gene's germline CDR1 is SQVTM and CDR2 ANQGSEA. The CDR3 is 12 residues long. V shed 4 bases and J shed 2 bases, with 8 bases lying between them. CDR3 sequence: CSVGQVQETQYF. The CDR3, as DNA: TGCAGCGTTGGACAGGTTCAAGAGACCCAGTACTTC. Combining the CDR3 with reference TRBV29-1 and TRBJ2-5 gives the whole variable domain SAVISQKPSRDICQRGTSLTIQCQVDSQVTMMFWYRQQPGQSLTLIATANQGSEATYESGFVIDKFPISRPNLTFSTLTVSNMSPEDSSIYLCSVGQVQETQYFGPGTRLLVL.

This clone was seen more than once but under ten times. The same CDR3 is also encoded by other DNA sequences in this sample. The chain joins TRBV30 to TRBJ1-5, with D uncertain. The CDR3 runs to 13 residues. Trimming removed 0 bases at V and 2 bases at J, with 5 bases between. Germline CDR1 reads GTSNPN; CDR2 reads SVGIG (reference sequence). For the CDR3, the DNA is TGTGCCTGGAGTGTACGGGGCAATCAGCCCCAGCATTTT. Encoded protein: CAWSVRGNQPQHF.

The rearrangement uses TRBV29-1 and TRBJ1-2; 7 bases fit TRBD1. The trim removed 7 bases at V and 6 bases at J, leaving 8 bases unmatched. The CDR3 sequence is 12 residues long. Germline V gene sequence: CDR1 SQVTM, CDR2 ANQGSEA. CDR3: CSGRYRGDGYTF. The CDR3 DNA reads TGCAGCGGTCGATACAGGGGCGATGGCTACACCTTC.

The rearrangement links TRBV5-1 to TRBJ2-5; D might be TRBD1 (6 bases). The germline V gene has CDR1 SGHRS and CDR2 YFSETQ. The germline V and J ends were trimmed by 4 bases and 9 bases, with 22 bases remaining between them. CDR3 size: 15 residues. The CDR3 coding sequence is TGCGCCAGCAGCCCCCAAGGCTTATCTGAGGGGGCCCAGTACTTC. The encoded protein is CASSPQGLSEGAQYF.

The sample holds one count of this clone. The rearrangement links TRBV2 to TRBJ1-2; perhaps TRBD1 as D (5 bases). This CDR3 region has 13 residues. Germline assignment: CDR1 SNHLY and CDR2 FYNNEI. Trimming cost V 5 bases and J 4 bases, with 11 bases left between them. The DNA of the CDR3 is TGTGCCAGCAGTCCCACGGGACTCTATGGCTACACCTTC. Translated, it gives CASSPTGLYGYTF.

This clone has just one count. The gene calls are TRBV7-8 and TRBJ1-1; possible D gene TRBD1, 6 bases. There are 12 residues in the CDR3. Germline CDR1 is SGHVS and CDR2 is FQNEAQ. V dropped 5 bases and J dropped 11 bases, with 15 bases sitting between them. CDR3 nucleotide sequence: TGTGCCAGCAGCGGGAACAGGGTTGGTGCTTTCTTT. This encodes CASSGNRVGAFF.

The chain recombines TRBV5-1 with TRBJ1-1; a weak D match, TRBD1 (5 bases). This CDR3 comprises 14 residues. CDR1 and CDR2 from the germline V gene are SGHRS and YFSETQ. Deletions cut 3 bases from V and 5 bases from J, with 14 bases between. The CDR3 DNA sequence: TGCGCCAGCAGCTCTAGACAGTCCGGGACTGAAGCTTTCTTT. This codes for CASSSRQSGTEAFF.

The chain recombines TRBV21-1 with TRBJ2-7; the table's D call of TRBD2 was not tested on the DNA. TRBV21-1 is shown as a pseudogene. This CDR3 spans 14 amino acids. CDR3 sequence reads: CASRPMGTTYEQYF. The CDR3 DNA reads TGTGCCAGCAGGCCTATGGGGACTACTTACGAGCAGTACTTC.

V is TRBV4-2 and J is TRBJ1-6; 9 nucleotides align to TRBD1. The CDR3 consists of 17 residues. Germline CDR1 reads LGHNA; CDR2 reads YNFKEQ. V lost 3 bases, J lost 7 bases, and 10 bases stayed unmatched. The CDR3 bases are TGTGCCAGCAGCCACCGAACAGGGGGCTCAGACAATTCACCCCTCCACTTT. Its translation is CASSHRTGGSDNSPLHF.

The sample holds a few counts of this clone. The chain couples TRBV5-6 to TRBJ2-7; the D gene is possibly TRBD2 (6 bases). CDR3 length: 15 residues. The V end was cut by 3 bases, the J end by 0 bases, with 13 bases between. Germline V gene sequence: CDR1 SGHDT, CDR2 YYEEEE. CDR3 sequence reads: CASSWGVRDSYEQYF. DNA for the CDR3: TGTGCCAGCAGCTGGGGGGTTCGCGACTCCTACGAGCAGTACTTC. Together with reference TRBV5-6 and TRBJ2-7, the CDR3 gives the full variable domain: DAGVTQSPTHLIKTRGQQVTLRCSPKSGHDTVSWYQQALGQGPQFIFQYYEEEERQRGNFPDRFSGHQFPNYSSELNVNALLLGDSALYLCASSWGVRDSYEQYFGPGTRLTVT.

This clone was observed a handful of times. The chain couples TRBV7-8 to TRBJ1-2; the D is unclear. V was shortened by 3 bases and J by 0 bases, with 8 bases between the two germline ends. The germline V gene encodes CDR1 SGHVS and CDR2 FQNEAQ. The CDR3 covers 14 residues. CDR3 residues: CASSLRVANYGYTF. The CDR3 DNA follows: TGTGCCAGCAGCTTGCGGGTGGCTAACTATGGCTACACCTTC. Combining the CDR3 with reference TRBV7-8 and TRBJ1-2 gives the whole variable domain GAGVSQSPRYKVAKRGQDVALRCDPISGHVSLFWYQQALGQGPEFLTYFQNEAQLDKSGLPSDRFFAERPEGSVSTLKIQRTQQEDSAVYLCASSLRVANYGYTFGSGTRLTVV.

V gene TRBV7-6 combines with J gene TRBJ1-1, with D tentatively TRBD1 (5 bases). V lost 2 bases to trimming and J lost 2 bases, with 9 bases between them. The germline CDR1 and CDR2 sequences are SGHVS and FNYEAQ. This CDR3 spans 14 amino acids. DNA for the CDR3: TGTGCCAGCAGCTTATCGACAGAAAACACTGAAGCTTTCTTT. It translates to CASSLSTENTEAFF.

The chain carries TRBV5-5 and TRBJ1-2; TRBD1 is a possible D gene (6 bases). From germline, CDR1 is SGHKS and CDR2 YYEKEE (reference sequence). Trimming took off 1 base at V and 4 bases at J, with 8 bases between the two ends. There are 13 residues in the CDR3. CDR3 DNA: TGTGCCAGCAGCTTGCAGGGGCGCTATGGCTACACCTTC. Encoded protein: CASSLQGRYGYTF. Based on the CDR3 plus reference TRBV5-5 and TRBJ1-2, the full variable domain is DAGVTQSPTHLIKTRGQQVTLRCSPISGHKSVSWYQQVLGQGPQFIFQYYEKEERGRGNFPDRFSARQFPNYSSELNVNALLLGDSALYLCASSLQGRYGYTFGSGTRLTVV.

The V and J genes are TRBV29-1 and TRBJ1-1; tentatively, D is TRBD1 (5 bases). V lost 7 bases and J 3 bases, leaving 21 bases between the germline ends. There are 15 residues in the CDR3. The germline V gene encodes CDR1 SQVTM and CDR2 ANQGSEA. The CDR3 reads CSALGWEGLDTEAFF. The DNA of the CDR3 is TGCAGCGCACTAGGGTGGGAGGGGTTGGACACTGAAGCTTTCTTT.